These 13 T cell receptor beta chains share one sample of origin, sequenced in a study of T cells in Graves' hyperthyroidism and ophthalmopathy. There were TCR beta CDR3 regions amplified from RNA transcripts. RT-PCR in the first round (using the HTBI primer set) targeted the TCR CDR3. TCRdb ran MiXCR on the multiplex PCR reads and lists one entry per CDR3 protein. The sample comprises about 700,000 distinct CDR3 sequences, 14% of which are singletons, and 9.5% to 13% rests with the top ten. The sequencing input was blood. The receptors were gathered from a woman aged 18-30 years with Graves' hyperthyroidism.

In its sample, this clonotype was seen many times. The DNA of the CDR3 is TGTGCCAGCAGCCTGGGAGGAGAAGCTGAGCAGTTCTTC. This translates into CASSLGGEAEQFF. This chain joins TRBV28 and TRBJ2-1, with D possibly TRBD2 on 6 matching bases. The CDR3 runs 13 residues. V gave up 6 bases and J gave up 9 bases, with 15 bases separating them. The germline V gene has CDR1 MDHEN and CDR2 SYDVKM. Combining the CDR3 with reference TRBV28 and TRBJ2-1 gives the whole variable domain DVKVTQSSRYLVKRTGEKVFLECVQDMDHENMFWYRQDPGLGLRLIYFSYDVKMKEKGDIPEGYSVSREKKERFSLILESASTNQTSMYLCASSLGGEAEQFFGPGTRLTVL.

This clonotype appeared many times. This chain connects TRBV10-3 to TRBJ2-7; 8 bases match TRBD2. Looked up from germline, CDR1 is ENHRY and CDR2 is SYGVKD. The CDR3 extends over 16 amino acids. The V and J ends lost 3 bases and 3 bases, in that order; junction bases with no gene match: 10. CDR3 nucleotide sequence: TGTGCCATCAGTGACCTGGGACTAGTCTGGGGCTACGAGCAGTACTTC. Translating it yields CAISDLGLVWGYEQYF.

The chain combines TRBV7-9 with TRBJ2-1; D uncertain. V was clipped by 2 bases and J by 6 bases, with 11 bases between them. The CDR3 has 14 residues. Per germline, CDR1 SEHNR and CDR2 FQNEAQ (reference sequence). The CDR3 region has the DNA TGTGCCAGCAGCTTACCGCTAGTTCGCAATGAGCAGTTCTTC. Protein product: CASSLPLVRNEQFF.

This clonotype showed up many times. The CDR3 bases are TGTGCCAGCAGCGGCGGCCGCTCCTACGAGCAGTACTTC. Translation gives CASSGGRSYEQYF. This chain connects TRBV2 to TRBJ2-7; D is ambiguous. The ends were cut back, 6 bases at V and 0 bases at J, with 9 bases in the middle. Germline CDR1 and CDR2: SNHLY and FYNNEI. This CDR3 is built from 13 residues. Complete variable domain (other parts from reference TRBV2 and TRBJ2-7): EPEVTQTPSHQVTQMGQEVILRCVPISNHLYFYWYRQILGQKVEFLVSFYNNEISEKSEIFDDQFSVERPDGSNFTLKIRSTKLEDSAMYFCASSGGRSYEQYFGPGTRLTVT.

The sample holds many counts of this clonotype. The V and J genes are TRBV20-1 and TRBJ2-5; TRBD1 matches at 7 bases. This CDR3 comprises 13 residues. With 4 bases clipped from V and 5 bases from J, the junction kept 7 bases outside the gene matches. Germline CDR1 DFQATT, CDR2 SNEGSKA (reference sequence). This CDR3 reads CSAKLGGRETQYF. The CDR3 nucleotides read TGCAGTGCTAAACTAGGGGGCAGGGAGACCCAGTACTTC.

CDR3 loop: CASSQVGGTSGYNEQFF. The CDR3 DNA reads as TGTGCCAGCAGCCAAGTTGGCGGGACTAGCGGTTACAATGAGCAGTTCTTC. The chain carries TRBV3-1 and TRBJ2-1, with 11 bases that match TRBD2. This CDR3 contains 17 residues. The germline V gene has CDR1 LGHDT and CDR2 YNNKEL (reference sequence). Germline trimming cut 1 base from V and 4 bases from J; bases unmatched to any gene: 6.

In its sample, this clonotype was seen once. V is TRBV6-2 or TRBV6-3 and J is TRBJ2-1, with 11 positions matching TRBD2. Near its end, the DNA agrees better with TRBJ2-7, so the J call may be wrong. This CDR3 comprises 15 residues. In germline, CDR1 is MNHEY, CDR2 SVGEGT. The CDR3 protein is CASSQPGLAVNEQYF. CDR3 nucleotide sequence: TGTGCCAGCAGTCAGCCGGGACTAGCGGTCAATGAGCAGTACTTC.

This clonotype was seen many times. The CDR3 DNA follows: TGTGCCAGCATAAGGGACGGGGCTCCTGGAAACACCATATATTTT. The encoded protein is CASIRDGAPGNTIYF. The chain carries TRBV2 and TRBJ1-3; tentatively, D is TRBD1 (5 bases). Trimming took off 7 bases at V and 2 bases at J, with 15 bases between the two ends. Germline loops: CDR1 SNHLY, CDR2 FYNNEI. The length of the CDR3 is 15 residues.

The V and J genes are TRBV4-3 and TRBJ2-1, with 7 bases fitting TRBD1. There are 16 residues in the CDR3. Germline lookup yields CDR1 LGHNA and CDR2 YSLEER. V lost 3 bases to trimming and J lost 0 bases; unmatched junction nucleotides: 5. The CDR3, as DNA: TGCGCCAGCAGCCAGGGGACAGCGAGCTCCTACAATGAGCAGTTCTTC. Its protein is CASSQGTASSYNEQFF.

This clonotype was picked up many times. The V and J genes are TRBV6-1 and TRBJ2-2; D not resolved. V was shortened by 7 bases and J by 3 bases, with 15 bases between the two germline ends. This CDR3 has 15 amino acids. Germline CDR1 reads MNHNS; CDR2 reads SASEGT. The CDR3 DNA sequence: TGTGCCAGCACGAGTATGGGGTTGCACACCGGGGAGCTGTTTTTT. Its translation: CASTSMGLHTGELFF.

This clonotype was found a few times. The CDR3 loop is CASSPTRVGSGNTIYF. CDR3 nucleotide sequence: TGTGCCAGCAGCCCTACCAGGGTTGGCTCTGGAAACACCATATATTTT. The chain has TRBV7-3 and TRBJ1-3; TRBD1 might be the D (5 bases). Deletions cut 5 bases from V and 0 bases from J, with 14 bases between. This CDR3 region has 16 residues. Germline-derived CDR1 and CDR2 are SGHTA and FQGTGA.

The chain recombines TRBV7-9 with TRBJ1-6; D is uncertain. CDR3 length: 13 residues. Germline values: CDR1 SEHNR, CDR2 FQNEAQ (reference sequence). Trimming took 4 bases from V and 8 from J, leaving 9 bases between them. The CDR3 DNA reads as TGTGCCAGCAGCTCCATCGATGATTCACCCCTCCACTTT. Translated: CASSSIDDSPLHF.

This clonotype was detected a few times. The rearrangement joins TRBV4-1 to TRBJ1-5; 10 bases are a match to TRBD1. This CDR3 has 16 residues. Germline values: CDR1 MGHRA, CDR2 YSYEKL. Unmatched junction bases numbered 8, after V lost 1 base and J lost 8 bases. This CDR3 reads CASSQAPGQGLKPQHF. The CDR3 DNA reads TGCGCCAGCAGCCAAGCCCCGGGACAGGGGCTTAAGCCCCAGCATTTT.